This TCR beta chain originates from a study of shared clonotypes between healthy human individuals. General study findings and limits: Several donors held about 5% of naive CD4 clonotypes in common.

CDR3 length: 18 residues. V gave up 8 bases and J gave up 7 bases; unmatched junction bases: 19. Germline V CDR1 and CDR2: LNHDA, SQIVND (reference sequence). Turning to this clone: Its specificity is unknown.

The repertoire was sequenced with immunoSEQ multiplex PCR; TCRdb's copy has only in-frame clones and lacks some. The sample includes some 680,000 clones, 73% of them seen just once. J is TRBJ2-7 and V is TRBV19; 14 bases are shared with TRBD2. This sequence was found in a woman in her 30s in good health. What was sequenced was memory CD4+ T cells sorted from blood. As to subset: CD45RA-negative fraction. In DNA form, the CDR3 reads TGTGCCAGTTCAAAAAGCGGACTAGCGGGAGGCGGGGCTCGGGAGCAGTACTTC. It codes for CASSKSGLAGGGAREQYF.